This T cell receptor (beta chain) was identified during a study of cytomegalovirus exposure and HLA in healthy donors. Study conclusions and caveats: CMV serostatus was the sole immune exposure data available.

Turning to this clone: As yet, its antigen is unknown.

Deletions cut 2 bases from V and 5 bases from J, with 15 bases between. Germline V lookup: CDR1 SGHVS, CDR2 FNYEAQ. This CDR3 has 15 residues. PCR primers comprised 60 Vbeta and 13 Jbeta primers. TCRdb's table, derived via immunoSEQ multiplex PCR, lists solely in-frame clones and lacks some. The repertoire holds about 200,000 clones, with over 70% as singletons. The V gene is TRBV7-6, the J gene TRBJ2-5, with D maybe TRBD2 (7 bases). This receptor was taken from a boy aged 2 to 9 in good health and CMV-seronegative. The sample was PBMCs. In nucleotides, the CDR3 is TGTGCCAGCAGCTTACAAGGGGGGGCCGCGGAGACCCAGTACTTC. Translated: CASSLQGGAAETQYF. The complete variable domain, with remaining parts taken from reference TRBV7-6 and TRBJ2-5, reads GAGVSQSPRYKVTKRGQDVALRCDPISGHVSLYWYRQALGQGPEFLTYFNYEAQQDKSGLPNDRFSAERPEGSISTLTIQRTEQRDSAMYRCASSLQGGAAETQYFGPGTRLLVL.